This T cell receptor (beta chain) is drawn from a study of metastatic and nonmetastatic thyroid tumors. Study-wide context: Repertoires of blood and of tissue (tumor or nodule) from malignant and benign thyroid patients were compared.

MiXCR was used by TCRdb to re-call the PCR reads. The sample has around 2,500 clones; approximately 25% are singletons. The V gene's germline CDR1 is ENHRY and CDR2 SYGVKD. With 4 bases clipped from V and 0 bases from J, the junction kept 3 bases outside the gene matches. The CDR3 length is 15 residues. Study outcomes and limitations: Reports indicated that malignant thyroid tumors showed significantly higher TCR beta diversity than benign nodules did, in blood and tumor.

By frequency in the sample, this clone is medium-sized. The antigen remains unidentified. Patients were all untreated before their thyroid surgery. The chain carries TRBV10-3 and TRBJ1-3; 7 bases are shared with TRBD1. The receptor's source is a male donor with papillary thyroid cancer or a benign thyroid nodule (not recorded which). Some clones in this sample may be carry-over from other donors' samples. The sample taken for sequencing was adjacent normal tissue. CDR3 nucleotide sequence: TGTGCCATCAGTGCGGGACAGCTCTCTGGAAACACCATATATTTT. Translated: CAISAGQLSGNTIYF.